A single sample gave rise to the 19 T cell receptor beta chains below, sequenced in a study of T-cell reconstitution after alpha-beta-depleted transplantation in children. For TCRbeta, the library was prepared with unique molecular identifiers. Via MiXCR, TCRdb re-called the PCR reads, giving one row per CDR3 protein. The sample has a few hundred thousand distinct CDR3 sequences, about 16% seen once. The input for sequencing was PBMCs from the stem cell graft donor, taken from the stem cell graft. The receptors come from a human donor who donated a stem cell graft to a child with acute lymphoblastic leukemia.

The chain is built from TRBV5-1 and TRBJ2-7; TRBD2 aligns across 9 bases. Per the germline V gene, CDR1 is SGHRS and CDR2 is YFSETQ. This CDR3 is built from 16 residues. Losses at the gene ends were 1 base for V and 5 bases for J; bases not matched to a gene: 10. CDR3 coding DNA: TGCGCCAGCAGCTTGAGCGCCAGCGGGAGGAGGGACGAGCAGTACTTC. It is translated as CASSLSASGRRDEQYF.

This clonotype was detected a few times. The chain links TRBV18 to TRBJ1-2; 9 nucleotides line up with TRBD1. This CDR3 region has 17 residues. The V gene's germline CDR1 is KGHSH and CDR2 LQKENI. The J segment lost 4 bases and the V segment lost 1 base, leaving 10 bases of the junction unmatched. CDR3 in amino acids: CASSPLPGQGHGYGYTF. The CDR3 coding sequence is TGTGCCAGCTCACCACTCCCGGGACAGGGACACGGCTATGGCTACACCTTC.

V gene TRBV20-1 combines with J gene TRBJ1-2; weak D call: TRBD1 (6 bases). CDR1 DFQATT and CDR2 SNEGSKA come from the germline V gene (reference sequence). CDR3 size: 13 residues. V lost 7 bases and J 4 bases, leaving 16 bases between the germline ends. The CDR3 bases are TGCAGTGTCCCGGCGGGGGCGGGCTATGGCTACACCTTC. It is translated as CSVPAGAGYGYTF.

The chain links TRBV25-1 to TRBJ2-7; the D gene is possibly TRBD1 (5 bases). Germline V gene data show CDR1 as MGHDK and CDR2 as SYGVNS. The CDR3 runs to 13 residues. V was trimmed by 4 bases and J by 5 bases, leaving 12 bases between them. The CDR3 is CASSGGQGHEQYF. CDR3 DNA: TGTGCCAGCAGTGGTGGACAAGGCCACGAGCAGTACTTC.

This clonotype has just a few counts. The J gene is TRBJ2-3, the V gene TRBV7-2, with a possible D match to TRBD2 (6 bases). Germline lookup yields CDR1 SGHTA and CDR2 FQGNSA. CDR3 length: 15 amino acids. The germline V and J ends were trimmed by 5 bases and 2 bases, with 14 bases remaining between them. CDR3 amino acids: CASSPGGLPTDTQYF. The CDR3 nucleotides read TGTGCCAGCAGCCCCGGGGGTCTGCCCACAGATACGCAGTATTTT.

The rearrangement joins TRBV16 to TRBJ2-7; maybe TRBD2 (6 bases). Germline lookup yields CDR1 KGHSY and CDR2 FQNENV. CDR3 length equals 15 residues. The ends were cut back, 4 bases at V and 4 bases at J, with 17 bases in the middle. Here the CDR3 reads CASSPQTTSAYEQYF. The CDR3 DNA sequence: TGTGCCAGCAGCCCCCAAACGACTAGTGCGTACGAGCAGTACTTC.

This clonotype was seen only a few times. The chain has TRBV7-2 and TRBJ2-1; TRBD2 might be the D (5 bases). The CDR3 runs to 16 residues. Between the trimmed V and J ends, which lost 8 bases and 0 bases, there was a span of 17 bases. CDR1 is SGHTA and CDR2 is FQGNSA in the germline V gene. The CDR3 here is CASRRGGPSSYNEQFF. The DNA of the CDR3 is TGTGCCAGCCGAAGAGGCGGGCCTAGCTCCTACAATGAGCAGTTCTTC.

This clonotype appeared many times. The chain employs TRBV7-3 and TRBJ1-4, with TRBD1 as a possible D gene (6 bases). The CDR3 loop spans 12 amino acids. V gave up 5 bases and J gave up 10 bases, with 11 bases separating them. Germline V gene data show CDR1 as SGHTA and CDR2 as FQGTGA. DNA of the CDR3: TGTGCCAGCAGCCTGGACAGCAGAAAACTGTTTTTT. The encoded protein is CASSLDSRKLFF. Using reference TRBV7-3 and TRBJ1-4 for the parts outside the CDR3, the full variable domain is GAGVSQTPSNKVTEKGKYVELRCDPISGHTALYWYRQSLGQGPEFLIYFQGTGAADDSGLPNDRFFAVRPEGSVSTLKIQRTERGDSAVYLCASSLDSRKLFFGSGTQLSVL.

The J gene is TRBJ1-4, the V gene TRBV5-1, with D unresolved. The germline V and J ends were trimmed by 1 base and 8 bases, with 9 bases remaining between them. Germline CDR1 reads SGHRS; CDR2 reads YFSETQ. This CDR3 has 13 amino acids. The DNA for the CDR3 is TGCGCCAGCAGCTTGACGGAAGGGGAAAAACTGTTTTTT. Protein: CASSLTEGEKLFF.

The chain links TRBV29-1 to TRBJ2-7; D is uncertain. CDR1 SQVTM and CDR2 ANQGSEA come from the germline V gene. V dropped 3 bases and J dropped 9 bases, with 18 bases sitting between them. The CDR3 extends over 13 amino acids. In DNA form, the CDR3 reads TGCAGCGTTGATGAAGGTGATCTACGTGGGCAGTACTTC. It codes for CSVDEGDLRGQYF.

This rearrangement joins TRBV5-1 to TRBJ2-6, with D possibly TRBD1 on 6 matching bases. The germline V gene has CDR1 SGHRS and CDR2 YFSETQ. V lost 1 base and J 0 bases, leaving 14 bases between the germline ends. The CDR3 sequence is 18 residues long. The CDR3 reads CASSLSTGVRSGANVLTF. CDR3 in DNA: TGCGCCAGCAGCTTGTCGACAGGTGTCCGCTCTGGGGCCAACGTCCTGACTTTC.

This clonotype turned up a few times. The chain joins TRBV7-6 to TRBJ2-5, with a tentative D call TRBD1 (6 bases). Germline V gives CDR1 SGHVS, CDR2 FNYEAQ. Trimming pared 1 base from V and 2 bases from J, leaving 11 bases between. The CDR3 length is 15 residues. CDR3 bases: TGTGCCAGCAGCTTAGGAGGACAGAAGCAAGAGACCCAGTACTTC. Its protein is CASSLGGQKQETQYF.

The chain links TRBV9 to TRBJ2-1; 7 nucleotides line up with TRBD2. Germline V gene sequence: CDR1 SGDLS, CDR2 YYNGEE. This CDR3 contains 15 residues. V shed 5 bases, J shed 5 bases, and the junction held 10 bases outside the gene matches. CDR3 DNA: TGTGCCAGCAGTCAACTAGCGACATTCGACAATGAGCAGTTCTTC. It is translated as CASSQLATFDNEQFF.

The chain uses TRBV5-1 and TRBJ2-7; no definite D call. Germline V gene sequence: CDR1 SGHRS, CDR2 YFSETQ. V lost 5 bases and J lost 2, with 14 bases in between. The CDR3 is 14 residues long. The CDR3 sequence is CASRRSTITYEQYF. DNA of the CDR3: TGCGCCAGCAGGCGATCGACAATCACCTACGAGCAGTACTTC.

This chain links TRBV3-1 with TRBJ2-1; 7 bases fit TRBD1. The CDR3 spans 15 residues. CDR1 is LGHDT, CDR2 YNNKEL, per germline (reference sequence). V lost 10 bases and J lost 0; bases outside the gene matches: 9. The chain's CDR3 is CATSPTGISYNEQFF. CDR3 nucleotides: TGTGCCACCTCCCCGACAGGGATCTCCTACAATGAGCAGTTCTTC.

The chain employs TRBV29-1 and TRBJ2-3; D unresolved. Germline V gives CDR1 SQVTM, CDR2 ANQGSEA. V lost 3 bases, J lost 5 bases, and 9 bases lay in between. There are 12 residues in the CDR3. Here the CDR3 DNA reads TGCAGCGTTGAGTCTGCGGAAGATACGCAGTATTTT. Translated, it gives CSVESAEDTQYF.

This clonotype has a single count. V usage is TRBV18 and J usage is TRBJ2-7, with TRBD2 matching over 7 bases. J lost 7 bases, V lost 4 bases, and 13 bases had no gene match. The germline CDR1 and CDR2 sequences are KGHSH and LQKENI. The length of the CDR3 is 15 residues. For the CDR3, the DNA is TGTGCCAGCTCACTACTTAGCGGGCCGGAGATGGAGCAGTACTTC. It codes for CASSLLSGPEMEQYF. Using reference TRBV18 and TRBJ2-7 for the parts outside the CDR3, the full variable domain is NAGVMQNPRHLVRRRGQEARLRCSPMKGHSHVYWYRQLPEEGLKFMVYLQKENIIDESGMPKERFSAEFPKEGPSILRIQQVVRGDSAAYFCASSLLSGPEMEQYFGPGTRLTVT.

This chain joins TRBV29-1 and TRBJ2-7, with a tentative D call TRBD1 (7 bases). The germline V and J ends were trimmed by 5 bases and 4 bases, with 21 bases remaining between them. The CDR3 has 15 amino acids. Germline lookup yields CDR1 SQVTM and CDR2 ANQGSEA. CDR3 region: CSVSLPDRTTYEQYF. The CDR3 bases are TGCAGCGTTTCATTACCGGACAGGACTACATACGAGCAGTACTTC.

This chain connects TRBV20-1 to TRBJ2-7, with 9 bases identical to TRBD1. V was pared by 6 bases and J by 1 base, with 7 bases of the junction left unmatched. Germline V lookup: CDR1 DFQATT, CDR2 SNEGSKA (reference sequence). This CDR3 comprises 14 residues. The CDR3: CSATPGQGSYEQYF. CDR3 DNA sequence: TGCAGTGCCACCCCCGGACAGGGGTCCTACGAGCAGTACTTC.